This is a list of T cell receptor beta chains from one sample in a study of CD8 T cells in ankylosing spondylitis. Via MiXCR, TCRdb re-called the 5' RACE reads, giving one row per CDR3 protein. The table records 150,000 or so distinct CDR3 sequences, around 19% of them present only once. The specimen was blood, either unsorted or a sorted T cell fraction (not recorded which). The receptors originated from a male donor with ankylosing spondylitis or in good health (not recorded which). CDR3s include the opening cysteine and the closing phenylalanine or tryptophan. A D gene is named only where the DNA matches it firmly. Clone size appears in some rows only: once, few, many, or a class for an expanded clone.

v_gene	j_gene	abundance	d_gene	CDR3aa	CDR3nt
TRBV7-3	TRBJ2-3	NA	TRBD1	CASSEQTGADTQYF	TGTGCCAGCAGCGAGCAAACAGGGGCAGATACGCAGTATTTT
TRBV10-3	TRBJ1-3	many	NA	CAISDWGAGNTIYF	TGTGCCATCAGTGATTGGGGCGCTGGAAACACCATATATTTT
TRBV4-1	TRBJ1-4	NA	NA	CASSQGTGNEKLFF	TGCGCCAGCAGCCAAGGGACTGGAAATGAAAAACTGTTTTTT
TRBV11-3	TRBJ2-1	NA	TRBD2	CASSLGSGSRSYNEQFF	TGTGCCAGCAGCTTAGGCAGCGGGAGTCGGTCCTACAATGAGCAGTTCTTC
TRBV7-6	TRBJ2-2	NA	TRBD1	CASSLAMTGRNTGELFF	TGTGCCAGCAGCTTAGCGATGACAGGGAGAAACACCGGGGAGCTGTTTTTT
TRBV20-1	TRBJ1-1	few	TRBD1	CSAPRTGANTEAFF	TGCAGTGCCCCTCGGACAGGGGCTAACACTGAAGCTTTCTTT
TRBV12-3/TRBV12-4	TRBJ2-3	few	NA	CATRVKATDTQYF	TGTGCCACCCGGGTGAAGGCCACAGATACGCAGTATTTT
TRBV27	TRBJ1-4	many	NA	CASAQWGLPNEKLFF	TGTGCCAGCGCTCAATGGGGGTTGCCTAATGAAAAACTGTTTTTT
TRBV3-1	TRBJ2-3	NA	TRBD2	CACSQELGTSGGPYTQYF	TGTGCCTGCAGCCAAGAGTTAGGGACTAGCGGGGGCCCGTATACGCAGTATTTT
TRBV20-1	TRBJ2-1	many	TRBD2	CSARKNLAGVADEQFF	TGCAGTGCTAGGAAGAACCTAGCGGGAGTTGCGGATGAGCAGTTCTTC
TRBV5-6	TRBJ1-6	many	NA	CASSAGRQNSPLHF	TGTGCCAGCAGCGCGGGACGGCAGAATTCACCCCTCCACTTT
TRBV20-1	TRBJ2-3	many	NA	CSAERTPRADTQYF	TGCAGTGCTGAGCGGACCCCACGGGCAGATACGCAGTATTTT
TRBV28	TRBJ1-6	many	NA	CASSLSGAWDSPLHF	TGTGCCAGCAGTTTATCGGGGGCGTGGGATTCACCCCTCCACTTT
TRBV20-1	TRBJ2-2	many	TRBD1	CSARRQGVDTGELFF	TGCAGTGCTAGACGACAGGGGGTGGACACCGGGGAGCTGTTTTTT
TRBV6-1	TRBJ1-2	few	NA	CASSEAPLGYGYTF	TGTGCCAGCAGTGAAGCGCCCCTTGGCTATGGCTACACCTTC
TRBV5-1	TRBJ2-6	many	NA	CASSPSRGSNVLTF	TGCGCCAGCAGTCCCTCGAGGGGTTCCAACGTCCTGACTTTC
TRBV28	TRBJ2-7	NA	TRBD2	CASSLGLAVLYEQYF	TGTGCCAGCAGTTTGGGACTAGCGGTCCTCTACGAGCAGTACTTC
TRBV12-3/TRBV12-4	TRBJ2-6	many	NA	CASGPEGDGANVLTF	TGTGCCAGCGGACCCGAGGGGGACGGGGCCAACGTCCTGACTTTC
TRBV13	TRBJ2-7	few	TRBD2	CASSAAGYATSGYTYEQYF	TGTGCCAGCAGCGCCGCAGGGTATGCGACTAGCGGTTACACCTACGAGCAGTACTTC
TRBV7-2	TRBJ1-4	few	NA	CASSYHREGEKLFF	TGTGCCAGCAGCTACCACAGAGAGGGGGAAAAACTGTTTTTT
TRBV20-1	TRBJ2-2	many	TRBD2	CSARDPRGTSGRRTGELFF	TGCAGTGCTAGAGATCCTCGGGGGACTAGCGGGAGGCGAACCGGGGAGCTGTTTTTT
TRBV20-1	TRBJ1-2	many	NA	CSAVSTVLYGYTF	TGCAGTGCTGTCTCGACAGTGCTCTATGGCTACACCTTC
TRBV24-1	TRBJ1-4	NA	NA	CATSATGTGNEKLFF	TGTGCCACCAGTGCTACCGGGACTGGGAATGAAAAACTGTTTTTT
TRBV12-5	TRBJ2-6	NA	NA	CASGKSGANVLTF	TGTGCTAGTGGTAAGAGTGGTGCCAACGTCCTGACTTTC
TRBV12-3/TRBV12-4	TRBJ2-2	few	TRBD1	CASSPPTGGNGELFF	TGTGCCAGCAGTCCCCCGACAGGGGGTAACGGGGAGCTGTTTTTT
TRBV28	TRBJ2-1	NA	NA	CASFSFSYNEQFF	TGTGCCAGCTTTTCTTTCTCCTACAATGAGCAGTTCTTC
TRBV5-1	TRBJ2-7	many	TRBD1	CASSPPGQGAHEQYF	TGCGCCAGCAGCCCCCCGGGACAGGGGGCCCACGAGCAGTACTTC
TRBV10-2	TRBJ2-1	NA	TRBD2	CASSLAGGHEQFF	TGCGCCAGCAGTCTAGCGGGAGGGCATGAGCAGTTCTTC
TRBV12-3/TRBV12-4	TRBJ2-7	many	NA	CASSSVVGVGGTYEQYF	TGTGCCAGCAGTTCCGTTGTGGGGGTGGGGGGCACCTACGAGCAGTACTTC
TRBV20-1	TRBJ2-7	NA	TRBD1	CSAKGQVVYEQYF	TGCAGTGCTAAGGGACAGGTCGTCTACGAGCAGTACTTC
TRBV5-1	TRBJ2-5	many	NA	CASSFQGLQETQYF	TGCGCCAGCAGCTTCCAGGGCTTACAAGAGACCCAGTACTTC
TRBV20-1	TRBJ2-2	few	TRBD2	CCARRMTSGGNTGELFF	TGCTGTGCTAGACGCATGACTAGCGGAGGGAACACCGGGGAGCTGTTTTTT
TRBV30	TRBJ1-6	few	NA	CAWSNRDNSPLHF	TGTGCCTGGAGTAACAGGGATAATTCACCCCTCCACTTT
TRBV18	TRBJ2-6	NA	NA	CASSPGTGSGANVLTF	TGTGCCAGCTCACCAGGGACGGGTTCTGGGGCCAACGTCCTGACTTTC
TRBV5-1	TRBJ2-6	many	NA	CASSATGSSGANVLTF	TGCGCCAGCAGCGCGACAGGTTCCTCTGGGGCCAACGTCCTGACTTTC
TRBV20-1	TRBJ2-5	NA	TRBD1	CSTRSDRGLLETQYF	TGCAGTACTAGGTCCGACAGGGGGCTCTTAGAGACCCAGTACTTC
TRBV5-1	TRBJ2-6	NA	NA	CATSEGDGANVLTF	TGCGCCACCTCCGAAGGAGATGGGGCCAACGTCCTGACTTTC
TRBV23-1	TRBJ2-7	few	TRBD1	CASSSSGQGSNEQYF	TGCGCCAGCTCTTCGTCGGGACAGGGGTCCAACGAGCAGTACTTC
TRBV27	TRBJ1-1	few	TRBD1	CASSSGTGPMNTEAFF	TGTGCCAGCAGTTCCGGGACAGGTCCCATGAACACTGAAGCTTTCTTT
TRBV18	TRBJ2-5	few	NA	CASSPEQETQYF	TGTGCCAGCTCACCCGAGCAAGAGACCCAGTACTTC
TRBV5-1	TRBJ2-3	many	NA	CASSDTAGPDTQYF	TGCGCCAGCAGCGATACCGCTGGGCCAGATACGCAGTATTTT
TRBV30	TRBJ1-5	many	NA	CAWSGTVSNQPQHF	TGTGCCTGGAGTGGGACAGTTAGCAATCAGCCCCAGCATTTT
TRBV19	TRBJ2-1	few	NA	CASSMEGNEQFF	TGTGCCAGTAGTATGGAGGGCAATGAGCAGTTCTTC
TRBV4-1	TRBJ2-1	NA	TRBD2	CASSQGRLAGGPSNNEQFF	TGCGCCAGCAGCCAAGGTCGGCTAGCGGGAGGGCCTTCCAACAATGAGCAGTTCTTC
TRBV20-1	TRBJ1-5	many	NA	CSARDSTGQRPPQHF	TGCAGTGCTAGAGATTCCACGGGCCAGCGTCCGCCCCAGCATTTT
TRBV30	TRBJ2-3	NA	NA	CAWDLGTDTQYF	TGTGCCTGGGACTTGGGGACAGATACGCAGTATTTT